This T cell receptor (beta chain) was recovered during a study of blood T cell repertoires in COVID-19. Per the study methods: Cell counts per sample came from amplifying reference gene primers. Produced via immunoSEQ multiplex PCR; TCRdb's table is partial and in-frame only. For V, J and clone size, that table is used; D and trimming come from the DNA. The repertoire has a few hundred thousand clones, 90% of them found once; the top ten carry roughly 7.3%. The V end lost 4 bases, the J end lost 4 bases, and 7 bases lay between the germline ends. CDR1 and CDR2 (germline): SQVTM, ANQGSEA. There are 11 residues in the CDR3.

Sequenced input: peripheral blood. This chain connects TRBV29-1 to TRBJ1-1; tentative D call: TRBD1 (5 bases). The TCR originated in a woman under 40 with COVID-19, enrolled during active disease. The CDR3 DNA follows: TGCAGCGTTGTGGGGGGCACTGAAGCTTTCTTT. Its protein is CSVVGGTEAFF.